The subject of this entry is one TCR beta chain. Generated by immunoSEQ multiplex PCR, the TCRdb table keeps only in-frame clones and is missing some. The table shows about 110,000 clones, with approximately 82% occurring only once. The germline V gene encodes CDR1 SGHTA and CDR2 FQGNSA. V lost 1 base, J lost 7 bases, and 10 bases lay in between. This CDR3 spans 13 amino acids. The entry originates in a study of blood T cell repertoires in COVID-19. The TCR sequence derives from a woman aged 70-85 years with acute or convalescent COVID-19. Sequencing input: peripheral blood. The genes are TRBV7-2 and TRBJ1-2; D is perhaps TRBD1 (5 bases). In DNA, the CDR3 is TGTGCCAGCAGCTTAGGGACACCTAGTGGCTACACCTTC. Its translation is CASSLGTPSGYTF.